This TCR beta chain originates from a study of T cells after yellow fever vaccination. Study-level findings and limits: A weaker secondary response peaked on day 5, the primary on day 15. The booster saw the reappearance of most primary-vaccination clones (around 96% CD4, about 85% CD8).

As regards this clonotype: What it recognizes is unknown.

Deletions cut 5 bases from V and 2 bases from J, with 19 bases between. The CDR3 is 17 amino acids. Germline V CDR1 and CDR2: SGHVS, FQNEAQ. TCRdb re-called the 5' RACE reads through MiXCR, storing one row per CDR3 protein. In the table there are around 310,000 distinct CDR3 sequences, roughly 4% of which are singletons. The chain joins TRBV7-8 to TRBJ2-1, with a tentative D call TRBD2 (7 bases). The source of this sequence is a man aged 18 to 30 who received the YFV17D yellow fever vaccine. Sequences were derived from PBMCs, sampled on the day of the yellow fever booster vaccination. Written as DNA, the CDR3 is TGTGCCAGCAGCCCCGATACGGGGGCGGGGGCCTACAATGAGCAGTTCTTC. Protein: CASSPDTGAGAYNEQFF.